This T cell receptor beta chain was documented in a study of CD8 T cells in ankylosing spondylitis. Regarding the study as a whole: Several of the motif variants were reported before in synovial fluid and blood from reactive arthritis. Enrichment of disease-linked clones was reportedly significant in matched ankylosing spondylitis synovial fluid. A TCR beta motif of fewer than ten highly homologous variants seemed to mark ankylosing spondylitis blood. The authors found the disease-linked clones to be CD8+ and relatively rare in peripheral blood.

Quantitative 5'-RACE with molecular barcodes generated TCR beta libraries. TCRdb used MiXCR to reprocess the 5' RACE reads, holding one entry per CDR3 protein. Here the sample spans roughly 370,000 distinct CDR3 sequences, approximately 20% being singletons. A note on this clonotype: The antigen is unknown.

Germline CDR1 is MDHEN and CDR2 is SYDVKM. The V end was cut by 10 bases, the J end by 2 bases, with 15 bases between. The CDR3 contains 13 residues. The sequencing input was blood, either unsorted or a sorted T cell fraction (not recorded which). The genes are TRBV28 and TRBJ2-7; TRBD1 or TRBD2 may be the D gene (5 bases each). This clonotype was sampled from a male donor with ankylosing spondylitis. CDR3 loop: CATKKGSTYEQYF. In DNA form, the CDR3 reads TGTGCCACCAAGAAGGGGAGTACCTACGAGCAGTACTTC.